This T cell receptor (beta chain) was sequenced during a study of cytomegalovirus exposure and HLA in healthy donors. PCR was performed using 60 Vbeta and 13 Jbeta primers. Using immunoSEQ multiplex PCR, the repertoire was profiled, and TCRdb retains in-frame clones only, with some absent. Here the sample spans 180,000 or so clones, over 65% being singletons. The sample comprised PBMCs. This clonotype was obtained from a boy younger than 10 in good health and CMV-seronegative.

CDR3 in DNA: TGTGCCAGCAGCTTAGAGGGGGTCCCCCGCGAGCAGTACTTC. Translation: CASSLEGVPREQYF. This rearrangement joins TRBV7-9 to TRBJ2-7, with D tentatively TRBD1 (6 bases). The ends were cut back, 1 base at V and 6 bases at J, with 13 bases in the middle. Germline loops: CDR1 SEHNR, CDR2 FQNEAQ (reference sequence). This CDR3 spans 14 amino acids.